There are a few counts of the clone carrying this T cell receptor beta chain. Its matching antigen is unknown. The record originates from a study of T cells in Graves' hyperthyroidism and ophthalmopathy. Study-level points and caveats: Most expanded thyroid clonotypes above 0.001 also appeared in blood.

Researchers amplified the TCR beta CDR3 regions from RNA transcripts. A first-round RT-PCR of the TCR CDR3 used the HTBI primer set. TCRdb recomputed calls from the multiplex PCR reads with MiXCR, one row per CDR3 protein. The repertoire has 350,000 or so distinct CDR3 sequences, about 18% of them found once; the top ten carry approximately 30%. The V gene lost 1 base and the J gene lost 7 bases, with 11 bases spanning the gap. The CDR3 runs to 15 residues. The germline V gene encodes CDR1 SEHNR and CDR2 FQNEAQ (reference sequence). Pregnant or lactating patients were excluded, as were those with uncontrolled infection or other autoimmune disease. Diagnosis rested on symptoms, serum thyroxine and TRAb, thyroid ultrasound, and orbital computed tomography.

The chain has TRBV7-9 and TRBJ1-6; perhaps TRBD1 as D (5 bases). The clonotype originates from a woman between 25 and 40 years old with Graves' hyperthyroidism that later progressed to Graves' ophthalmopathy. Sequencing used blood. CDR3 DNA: TGTGCCAGCAGCTTAGGAGGGGTAAGGAATTCACCCCTCCACTTT. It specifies CASSLGGVRNSPLHF. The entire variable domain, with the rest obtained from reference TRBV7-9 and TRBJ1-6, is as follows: DTGVSQNPRHKITKRGQNVTFRCDPISEHNRLYWYRQTLGQGPEFLTYFQNEAQLEKSRLLSDRFSAERPKGSFSTLEIQRTEQGDSAMYLCASSLGGVRNSPLHFGNGTRLTVT.